This T cell receptor (beta chain) is drawn from a study of cytomegalovirus exposure and HLA in healthy donors. Study findings and constraints: What a later analysis showed was that several of the most significant clusters appeared linked to common viral pathogens. Among donors in an Asian-associated ancestry cluster, a later analysis reportedly found fewer N-insertions than the roughly 700-donor mean. Data from an earlier analysis indicated that most TCR beta V segments were productive either about 87% or about 30% of the time.

The PCR was carried out with 60 Vbeta primers and 13 Jbeta primers. Measured with immunoSEQ multiplex PCR; TCRdb has only the in-frame clones, and not every one. This table lists 75,000 to 100,000 clones. To note about this clone: Its antigen is not identified.

Sequenced input: PBMCs. This TCR came from an older woman in good health and CMV-seronegative.

The CDR3 DNA is TGTGCCAGCAGCGAGGACAGGGGCTACGAGCAGTACTTC. Translating gives CASSEDRGYEQYF. The genes are TRBV9 and TRBJ2-7, with 9 positions matching TRBD1. This CDR3 comprises 13 residues. Per germline, CDR1 SGDLS and CDR2 YYNGEE. Trimming took 3 bases from V and 3 from J; bases not matched to a gene: 1.